A single sample is the source of the 14 T cell receptor beta chains below, sequenced in a study of molecular identifiers for immune sequencing clone quantification. TCRdb re-called the PCR reads through MiXCR, storing one row per CDR3 protein. The table records 490,000 or so distinct CDR3 sequences, about 25% of them present only once. Sample: naive CD8+ T cells from blood, with Jurkat cell RNA spiked in. The subset here: FACS-sorted CD8+CD4-CCR7+CD45RA+ naive T cells. The origin of the receptors is a human donor in good health. Some libraries in this study had Jurkat cell RNA spiked in.

The V call is TRBV4-1, the J call TRBJ2-7; no firm D call. CDR1 is MGHRA, CDR2 YSYEKL, per germline. Trimming pared 3 bases from V and 3 bases from J, leaving 18 bases between. This CDR3 spans 16 amino acids. This chain's CDR3 is CASSQDLRPRFYEQYF. CDR3 sequence (DNA): TGCGCCAGCAGCCAGGATCTTCGACCCCGCTTCTACGAGCAGTACTTC.

This clonotype was found many times. This chain uses TRBV27 with TRBJ1-5; D gene ambiguous. V was pared by 4 bases and J by 1 base, with 8 bases between. Germline V gene lookup returns CDR1 MNHEY and CDR2 SMNVEV (reference sequence). The CDR3 length is 14 residues. DNA of the CDR3: TGTGCCAGCAGTTCATACAGCAGCAATCAGCCCCAGCATTTT. As protein: CASSSYSSNQPQHF.

This clonotype was seen ten or more times. The rearrangement links TRBV4-1 to TRBJ1-5; D gene uncertain. CDR3 length: 14 amino acids. Trimming shortened V by 3 bases and J by 0 bases, and 6 bases separated the two germline ends. Germline-derived CDR1 and CDR2 are MGHRA and YSYEKL. The CDR3 DNA sequence: TGCGCCAGCAGCCAGATAGCTAGCAATCAGCCCCAGCATTTT. It yields the protein CASSQIASNQPQHF.

This clonotype has just a few counts. The chain combines TRBV5-1 with TRBJ1-5; maybe TRBD1 (6 bases). Germline V gene lookup returns CDR1 SGHRS and CDR2 YFSETQ. V was trimmed by 4 bases and J by 2 bases, leaving 13 bases between them. The CDR3 covers 15 residues. The CDR3 sequence: CASSLGTLGNQPQHF. The CDR3 bases are TGCGCCAGCAGCCTGGGGACATTAGGCAATCAGCCCCAGCATTTT.

This clonotype was seen many times. The V gene is TRBV20-1, the J gene TRBJ2-2; D call uncertain. V was shortened by 0 bases and J by 1 base, with 6 bases between the two germline ends. The germline V gene encodes CDR1 DFQATT and CDR2 SNEGSKA (reference sequence). The CDR3 spans 14 residues. The CDR3 loop is CSARDRMNTGELFF. DNA of the CDR3: TGCAGTGCTAGAGACAGGATGAACACCGGGGAGCTGTTTTTT.

This clonotype was detected a few times. The chain has TRBV7-9 and TRBJ1-1; TRBD1 matches 9 bases. CDR1 and CDR2 (germline): SEHNR, FQNEAQ (reference sequence). With V trimmed by 5 bases and J by 5 bases, 6 bases remained unmatched. The CDR3 extends over 14 amino acids. The CDR3: CASSPRDRDTEAFF. CDR3 in DNA: TGTGCCAGCAGCCCTAGGGACAGGGATACTGAAGCTTTCTTT.

About this clonotype itself: This may come from a read error, since a much larger clone is one base off. This chain connects TRBV6-1 to TRBJ2-6; TRBD2 matches 7 bases. Germline V gene data show CDR1 as MNHNS and CDR2 as SASEGT. With V trimmed by 7 bases and J by 2 bases, 5 bases remained unmatched. This CDR3 has 15 amino acids. In nucleotides, the CDR3 is TGTGCCAGCACTGCACGGGGGGCTGGGGCCAACGTCCTGACTTTC. Its protein is CASTARGAGANVLTF.

This clonotype has just a few counts. The chain recombines TRBV6-1 with TRBJ2-2; 7 bases fit TRBD2. The CDR3 totals 16 residues. Per the germline V gene, CDR1 is MNHNS and CDR2 is SASEGT. With V trimmed by 1 base and J by 7 bases, 9 bases remained unmatched. Here the CDR3 DNA reads TGTGCCAGCAGTGAAGGATGGCGGGAGCCGATCGGGGAGCTGTTTTTT. Its translation: CASSEGWREPIGELFF.

This clonotype appeared a few times. The chain is built from TRBV19 and TRBJ1-1; D uncertain. CDR1 and CDR2 (germline): LNHDA, SQIVND (reference sequence). Trimming took off 5 bases at V and 4 bases at J, with 14 bases between the two ends. The CDR3 runs to 14 residues. In DNA form, the CDR3 reads TGTGCCAGTAGTCCCAATGCGGGAATCACTGAAGCTTTCTTT. As protein: CASSPNAGITEAFF. Variable domain in full (rest from reference TRBV19 and TRBJ1-1): DGGITQSPKYLFRKEGQNVTLSCEQNLNHDAMYWYRQDPGQGLRLIYYSQIVNDFQKGDIAEGYSVSREKKESFPLTVTSAQKNPTAFYLCASSPNAGITEAFFGQGTRLTVV.

Concerning this clonotype itself: The CDR3 does not end in the conserved phenylalanine or tryptophan, so this is likely a read error. The rearrangement uses TRBV5-8 and TRBJ2-5, with unresolved D. Germline values: CDR1 SGHTS, CDR2 YDEGEE. This CDR3 is 14 amino acids long. In DNA, the CDR3 is TGTGCCAGCAGCTTTCGGCAGCACCAAGAGCCCCAGTACTAC. Encoded protein: CASSFRQHQEPQYY.

V gene TRBV20-1 combines with J gene TRBJ2-3; 11 bases fit TRBD2. Germline loops: CDR1 DFQATT, CDR2 SNEGSKA (reference sequence). The CDR3 runs 18 residues. Germline trimming cut 0 bases from V and 2 bases from J; bases unmatched to any gene: 10. The CDR3 is CSARDLPGTSGVTDTQYF. CDR3 bases: TGCAGTGCTAGAGATTTGCCCGGGACTAGCGGTGTCACAGATACGCAGTATTTT.

Points on this clonotype: This may be a read error: a much more frequent sequence differs by one nucleotide. The chain carries TRBV12-5 and TRBJ2-4; D unresolved. This CDR3 is 14 amino acids long. Germline V gene data show CDR1 as LGHNT and CDR2 as FRNRAP. The CDR3 DNA follows: TGTGTTAGTGGCTCCTACCCTATTAAAAACATTCAGTACTTC. Translated, it gives CVSGSYPIKNIQYF.

This clonotype was observed at least ten times. The CDR3 region has the DNA TGCAGCGTTAATGGCGGGACGGCTTCTTATGGCTACACCTTC. This translates into CSVNGGTASYGYTF. The rearrangement links TRBV29-1 to TRBJ1-2; TRBD1 might be the D (5 bases). The CDR3 contains 14 residues. V gave up 5 bases and J gave up 5 bases, with 18 bases separating them. Germline CDR1 SQVTM, CDR2 ANQGSEA. The variable domain in full, completed from reference TRBV29-1 and TRBJ1-2, reads SAVISQKPSRDICQRGTSLTIQCQVDSQVTMMFWYRQQPGQSLTLIATANQGSEATYESGFVIDKFPISRPNLTFSTLTVSNMSPEDSSIYLCSVNGGTASYGYTFGSGTRLTVV.

This clonotype was seen ten or more times. The chain employs TRBV7-9 and TRBJ2-7, with 14 bases aligning to TRBD2. Germline values: CDR1 SEHNR, CDR2 FQNEAQ (reference sequence). The trim removed 5 bases at V and 4 bases at J, leaving 7 bases unmatched. This CDR3 contains 16 residues. The CDR3 DNA reads TGTGCCAGCAGCCCCGCGGGACTAGCGGGAGCTTACGAGCAGTACTTC. Amino acid sequence: CASSPAGLAGAYEQYF.